A single sample is the source of the 4 T cell receptor beta chains below, sequenced in a study of human T cells and chemical hapten exposure. TCRdb recomputed calls from the RACE reads with MiXCR, one row per CDR3 protein. The table has just over 80,000 distinct CDR3 sequences, about 10% seen once. Regarding time point: patch test 1, 2 weeks after DPC sensitization. Treatment meaning: therapeutic diphenylcyclopropenone sensitization with weekly scalp DPC. Sequencing was performed on whole blood, taken in connection with sensitization to the hapten diphenylcyclopropenone (DPC). The receptors here all came from a woman in her fifties or sixties with alopecia areata. Some clones in this sample may be carry-over from other donors' samples.

The chain has TRBV6-2 or TRBV6-3 and TRBJ1-5, with D possibly being TRBD1 (5 bases). Germline V gene data show CDR1 as MNHEY and CDR2 as SVGEGT. Trimming removed 6 bases at V and 2 bases at J, with 17 bases between. This CDR3 contains 16 residues. For the CDR3, the DNA is TGTGCCAGCAGCCCCACCCCGGGGCCAGGCAATCAGCCCCAGCATTTT. Amino acid sequence: CASSPTPGPGNQPQHF.

This clonotype has just a few counts. The V call is TRBV7-2, the J call TRBJ2-7; D is uncertain. V lost 1 base and J 1 base, leaving 14 bases between the germline ends. CDR3 length: 16 amino acids. Germline CDR1 and CDR2: SGHTA and FQGNSA. The CDR3 DNA reads as TGTGCCAGCAGCTTAGGGCGCGGTGGGATGTCCTACGAGCAGTACTTC. This encodes CASSLGRGGMSYEQYF.

The chain recombines TRBV20-1 with TRBJ2-7, with D uncertain. The CDR3 covers 15 residues. V was clipped by 3 bases and J by 3 bases, with 18 bases between them. Looked up from germline, CDR1 is DFQATT and CDR2 is SNEGSKA (reference sequence). Here the CDR3 DNA reads TGCAGTGCTAGGGGTCGAAGGCAGACTTTCTACGAGCAGTACTTC. Protein product: CSARGRRQTFYEQYF.

The V call is TRBV7-8, the J call TRBJ1-5; tentative D call: TRBD1 (5 bases). With 1 base removed from V and 2 bases from J, the gap between germline ends came to 12 bases. This CDR3 comprises 16 residues. Germline values: CDR1 SGHVS, CDR2 FQNEAQ. CDR3 region: CASSLEGQLGNQPQHF. CDR3 bases: TGTGCCAGCAGCTTAGAGGGGCAATTGGGCAATCAGCCCCAGCATTTT.